This T cell receptor beta chain was documented in a study of blood T cell repertoires in COVID-19 (dated by TCRdb to about 2020). For context, the study as a whole: Collaborator samples came from the United States, Italy and Spain and covered acute and convalescent phases of COVID-19. The material from the prospective study consisted of cDNA or gDNA derived from T cells, B-cell-depleted T cells, or PBMCs. The dataset comprised deeply sampled blood TCRbeta repertoires from subjects exposed to, actively infected with, or recovered from COVID-19. The repertoires were released in a freely available public database meant as a resource for research on the immune response to SARS-CoV-2. Samples were obtained from the ongoing ImmuneRACE study (first 160 participants) and from 1,254 subjects provided by 6 global collaborators. Where HLA class I and class II types were available, the types were taken from metadata supplied by the sample provider, not from assay-based typing. The sample metadata nearly always contained a de-identified subject ID, COVID-19 status, age in years and sex. Results the study describes overall, beyond this receptor: How much clinical and demographic metadata was included differed by source and by participant, and the metadata was provided uncurated.

The immunoSEQ Assay, a bias-controlled multiplex PCR, was used to amplify TCRbeta CDR3 regions from genomic DNA. The original pipeline was this. The number of nucleated cells in each sample was estimated from the amplification of reference gene primers within the assay. To quantify the absolute abundance of each unique TCRbeta CDR3 rearrangement, sequence reads were collapsed and filtered. For each sample, productive Simpson clonality was calculated as the square root of Simpson's diversity index across productive rearrangements. TCRdb holds this immuneACCESS table with in-frame rearrangements only. Some clones are missing; in checked studies, unresolved V genes explain under half, and the rest has no known cause. That table is the source of V, J and clone size, and D and trimming were worked out from the DNA. This sample is represented by more than 110,000 clones; over 75% of them were singletons. The ten largest clones capture roughly two fifths of the sample.

With regard to this clone: It lacks a known antigen. No base quality values were provided; no much bigger clone lies one nucleotide off.

Collaborating institutions collected whole blood in K2EDTA tubes following their own protocols. For TCRbeta analysis, collaborators shipped samples as frozen whole blood, isolated PBMCs, or DNA extracted from either of those sample types. The receptor comes from a human donor in a cohort sampled during active COVID-19. The sequenced sample consisted of peripheral blood.

Read as DNA, the sequence is TGTGCCAGCAGTCCCAATACACCGGGAAACACCATATATTTT. The translation is CASSPNTPGNTIYF. The chain is assembled from TRBV6-1 and TRBJ1-3; there is no confident call for the D gene. Including the terminal cysteine and phenylalanine, the CDR3 comprises 14 residues. The sequence is cut down to CDR3 DNA, 42 bases in frame from base 1. Trimming removed 5 bases from V and 4 bases from J, leaving 12 bases between the germline ends. Reading the germline V gene gives CDR1 MNHNS and CDR2 SASEGT.